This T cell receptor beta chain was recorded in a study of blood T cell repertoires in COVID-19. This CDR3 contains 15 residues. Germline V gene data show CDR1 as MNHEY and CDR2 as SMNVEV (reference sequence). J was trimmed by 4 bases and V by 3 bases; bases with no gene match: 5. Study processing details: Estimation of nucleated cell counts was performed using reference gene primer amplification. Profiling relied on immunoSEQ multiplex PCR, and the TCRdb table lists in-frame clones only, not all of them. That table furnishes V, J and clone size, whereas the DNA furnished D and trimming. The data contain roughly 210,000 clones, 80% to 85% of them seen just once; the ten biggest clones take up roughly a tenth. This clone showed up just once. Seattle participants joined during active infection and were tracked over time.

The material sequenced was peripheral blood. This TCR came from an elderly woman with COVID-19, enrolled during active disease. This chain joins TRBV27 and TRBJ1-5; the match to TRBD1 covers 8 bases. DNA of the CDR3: TGTGCCAGCAGTTTCCCCAGGGGGCGGAATCAGCCCCAGCATTTT. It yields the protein CASSFPRGRNQPQHF.